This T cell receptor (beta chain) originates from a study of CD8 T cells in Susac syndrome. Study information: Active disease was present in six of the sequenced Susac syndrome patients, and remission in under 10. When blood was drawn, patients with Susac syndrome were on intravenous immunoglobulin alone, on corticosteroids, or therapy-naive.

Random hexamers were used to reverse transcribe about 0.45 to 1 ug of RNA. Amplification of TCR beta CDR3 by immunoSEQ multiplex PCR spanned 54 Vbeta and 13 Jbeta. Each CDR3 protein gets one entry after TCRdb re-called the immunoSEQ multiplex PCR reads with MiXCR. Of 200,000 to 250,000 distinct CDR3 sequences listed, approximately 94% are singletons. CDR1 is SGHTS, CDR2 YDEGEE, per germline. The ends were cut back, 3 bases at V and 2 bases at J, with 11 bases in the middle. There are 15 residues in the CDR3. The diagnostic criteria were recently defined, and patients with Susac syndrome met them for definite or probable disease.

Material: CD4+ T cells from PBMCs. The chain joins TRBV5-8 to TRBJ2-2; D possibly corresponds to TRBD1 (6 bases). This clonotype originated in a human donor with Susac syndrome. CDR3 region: CASSWTVENTGELFF. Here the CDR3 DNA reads TGTGCCAGCAGCTGGACAGTGGAAAACACCGGGGAGCTGTTTTTT.